These 10 T cell receptor beta chains originate from one sample sequenced in a study of T cells after yellow fever vaccination. MiXCR, applied by TCRdb to the 5' RACE reads, yields one record per CDR3 protein. The sample contains approximately 580,000 distinct CDR3 sequences, less than 20% of which appear only once. The input for sequencing was PBMCs, taken 5 to 6 days after the first yellow fever vaccination. The receptors were gathered from a man between 18 and 35 years old who received the YFV17D yellow fever vaccine.

This clonotype has a handful of counts. The gene calls are TRBV5-1 and TRBJ2-3; a weak D match, TRBD2 (5 bases). The V end was cut by 7 bases, the J end by 5 bases, with 14 bases between. Germline-derived CDR1 and CDR2 are SGHRS and YFSETQ. The CDR3 spans 13 residues. CDR3 nucleotide sequence: TGCGCCAGCTCTAGCAACTGGGGAGATACGCAGTATTTT. Protein sequence: CASSSNWGDTQYF.

The chain has TRBV19 and TRBJ1-4; perhaps TRBD1 as D (5 bases). This CDR3 contains 14 residues. V was trimmed by 8 bases and J by 2 bases, leaving 12 bases between them. The V gene's germline CDR1 is LNHDA and CDR2 SQIVND (reference sequence). In DNA form, the CDR3 reads TGTGCCAGTGCGATTGCAGGGACTAATGAAAAACTGTTTTTT. Residues: CASAIAGTNEKLFF.

This clonotype was seen ten or more times. The V gene is TRBV7-2, the J gene TRBJ1-1; D is unclear. Germline V gene sequence: CDR1 SGHTA, CDR2 FQGNSA. The CDR3 sequence is 14 residues long. Trimming removed 0 bases at V and 5 bases at J, with 10 bases between. CDR3 in amino acids: CASSLAGSGTEAFF. CDR3 coding DNA: TGTGCCAGCAGCTTAGCGGGCTCGGGGACTGAAGCTTTCTTT.

The chain joins TRBV18 to TRBJ1-5; D is undetermined. With 6 bases removed from V and 0 bases from J, the gap between germline ends came to 18 bases. The CDR3 has 17 amino acids. CDR1 and CDR2 (germline): KGHSH, LQKENI. The CDR3 DNA follows: TGTGCCAGCTCGAAACAGAGACCGATCCTTAGCAATCAGCCCCAGCATTTT. Its translation is CASSKQRPILSNQPQHF.

This clonotype was detected a few times. The chain uses TRBV5-1 and TRBJ2-7; 9 bases match TRBD2. The CDR3 contains 14 residues. Germline lookup yields CDR1 SGHRS and CDR2 YFSETQ. Trimming took 2 bases from V and 6 from J; bases not matched to a gene: 6. The CDR3 bases are TGCGCCAGCAGCTTTTCCCAAGCGGGGGGCGAGCAGTACTTC. Residues: CASSFSQAGGEQYF.

The sample holds a few counts of this clonotype. The chain employs TRBV4-1 and TRBJ2-1; 9 positions agree with TRBD2. The germline gives CDR1 MGHRA, CDR2 YSYEKL. The CDR3 extends over 15 amino acids. The J segment lost 6 bases and the V segment lost 1 base, leaving 4 bases of the junction unmatched. In nucleotides, the CDR3 is TGCGCCAGCAGCCAAGGTCTACTAGCGGGCAATGAGCAGTTCTTC. It encodes CASSQGLLAGNEQFF.

This rearrangement joins TRBV2 to TRBJ1-6; D is undetermined. Germline values: CDR1 SNHLY, CDR2 FYNNEI. CDR3 length equals 13 residues. V lost 2 bases to trimming and J lost 7 bases, with 6 bases between them. The CDR3 reads CASSELENSPLHF. The CDR3 DNA reads TGTGCCAGCAGTGAATTAGAGAATTCACCCCTCCACTTT.

This clonotype has more than one count but fewer than ten. This chain joins TRBV9 and TRBJ2-5, with 9 bases matching TRBD2. Per germline, CDR1 SGDLS and CDR2 YYNGEE. After removal of 0 bases from V and 4 bases from J, the junction contained 4 bases not matched to a gene. This CDR3 is built from 15 residues. As DNA, the CDR3 is TGTGCCAGCAGCGTAGGGGCGGGGGGGCCAGAGACCCAGTACTTC. This codes for CASSVGAGGPETQYF.

The rearrangement joins TRBV7-3 to TRBJ1-1, with 9 bases identical to TRBD1. The CDR3 loop spans 14 amino acids. V gave up 5 bases and J gave up 6 bases; unmatched junction bases: 7. Germline V gene sequence: CDR1 SGHTA, CDR2 FQGTGA. The CDR3 region is CASSETGGHSEAFF. The CDR3 DNA reads TGTGCCAGCAGCGAGACAGGGGGTCACTCTGAAGCTTTCTTT. The full variable domain, with the rest looked up from reference TRBV7-3 and TRBJ1-1, is GAGVSQTPSNKVTEKGKYVELRCDPISGHTALYWYRQSLGQGPEFLIYFQGTGAADDSGLPNDRFFAVRPEGSVSTLKIQRTERGDSAVYLCASSETGGHSEAFFGQGTRLTVV.

This clonotype was seen a few times. This chain joins TRBV28 and TRBJ2-7; 11 bases are a match to TRBD1. The V and J ends lost 4 bases and 3 bases, in that order; junction bases with no gene match: 5. Germline CDR1 is MDHEN and CDR2 is SYDVKM. CDR3 length: 15 residues. The DNA of the CDR3 is TGTGCCAGCAGTTGGGGGACAGGGGGGTTCTACGAGCAGTACGTC. Residues: CASSWGTGGFYEQYV.